Shown below are 10 T cell receptor beta chains from a single sample sequenced in a study of radiotherapy plus CTLA-4 blockade in lung cancer. The table came from immunoSEQ multiplex PCR; TCRdb's copy has only in-frame clones and leaves some out. The table has some 62,000 clones, 60% to 80% seen once; the top ten hold under 5%. The sequences come from peripheral blood, collected from a patient treated with radiotherapy plus ipilimumab. Receptor source: a human donor with non-small cell lung cancer who had a complete response to radiotherapy plus ipilimumab.

V and J are TRBV5-1 and TRBJ2-3, with 9 positions matching TRBD2. V gave up 0 bases and J gave up 6 bases; unmatched junction bases: 11. This CDR3 has 17 residues. Germline V gene lookup returns CDR1 SGHRS and CDR2 YFSETQ. The CDR3 DNA is TGCGCCAGCAGCTTGGTCTCTGCGGGAGGGCTCGGGGATACGCAGTATTTT. Protein sequence: CASSLVSAGGLGDTQYF.

The chain has TRBV7-2 and TRBJ2-2; a weak D match, TRBD1 (6 bases). This CDR3 region has 15 residues. V dropped 5 bases and J dropped 1 base, with 11 bases sitting between them. The germline V gene has CDR1 SGHTA and CDR2 FQGNSA. The CDR3 loop is CASSPGTLNTGELFF. CDR3 DNA sequence: TGTGCCAGCAGCCCGGGGACACTGAACACCGGGGAGCTGTTTTTT.

The chain uses TRBV7-8 and TRBJ2-3, with D possibly being TRBD2 (6 bases). Trimming left V 2 bases short and J 5 bases short, with 20 bases between. The CDR3 has 17 amino acids. Germline CDR1 and CDR2: SGHVS and FQNEAQ. The CDR3, as DNA: TGTGCCAGCAGCTTAAAGGGAGGTGGGGTCCCTGGAGATACGCAGTATTTT. This encodes CASSLKGGGVPGDTQYF.

V gene TRBV6-6 combines with J gene TRBJ2-7; D unclear. Germline CDR1 is MNHNY and CDR2 is SVGAGI (reference sequence). The CDR3 totals 11 residues. V was shortened by 6 bases and J by 7 bases, with 10 bases between the two germline ends. In nucleotides, the CDR3 is TGTGCCAGCAGAGCTGTCAGGGAGCAGTACTTC. Protein product: CASRAVREQYF.

The V and J genes are TRBV18 and TRBJ1-2; D ambiguous. CDR3 length: 12 amino acids. Germline loops: CDR1 KGHSH, CDR2 LQKENI. With 3 bases removed from V and 8 bases from J, the gap between germline ends came to 10 bases. CDR3 loop: CASSPDGLGYTF. In DNA, the CDR3 is TGTGCCAGCTCACCCGACGGACTGGGCTACACCTTC.

The V call is TRBV27, the J call TRBJ2-5; 9 bases fit TRBD2. The CDR3 is 15 amino acids. Trimming cost V 5 bases and J 5 bases; bases outside gene matches: 9. CDR1 and CDR2 from the germline V gene are MNHEY and SMNVEV (reference sequence). The CDR3: CASSDSGSWGETQYF. CDR3 in DNA: TGTGCCAGCAGTGATAGCGGGAGTTGGGGGGAGACCCAGTACTTC.

The genes are TRBV4-1 and TRBJ1-3, with 7 nucleotides matching TRBD1. Germline V gene data show CDR1 as MGHRA and CDR2 as YSYEKL. This CDR3 contains 16 residues. V shed 2 bases, J shed 0 bases, and the junction held 4 bases outside the gene matches. The DNA of the CDR3 is TGCGCCAGCAGCCAACGACAGGGTGGCTCTGGAAACACCATATATTTT. Its translation is CASSQRQGGSGNTIYF.

The chain is built from TRBV2 and TRBJ1-1; no reliable D call. V was pared by 7 bases and J by 3 bases, with 15 bases between. This CDR3 is 14 amino acids long. Germline CDR1 SNHLY, CDR2 FYNNEI. In DNA, the CDR3 is TGTGCCAGCAAGGGCAGTATAGGGTACACTGAAGCTTTCTTT. It translates to CASKGSIGYTEAFF.

This clone was counted a single time. The V and J genes are TRBV29-1 and TRBJ1-1; weak D call: TRBD1 (6 bases). The germline V gene encodes CDR1 SQVTM and CDR2 ANQGSEA. CDR3 length equals 12 residues. Trimming took 8 bases from V and 5 from J, leaving 15 bases between them. The CDR3 sequence is CSTDTGRTEAFF. CDR3 nucleotide sequence: TGCAGCACCGATACAGGGAGAACTGAAGCTTTCTTT.

The chain recombines TRBV7-7 with TRBJ2-6, with D hard to call. This CDR3 comprises 18 residues. V lost 5 bases and J 5 bases, leaving 22 bases between the germline ends. CDR1 is SSHAT and CDR2 is FNYEAQ in the germline V gene (reference sequence). CDR3 region: CASSGSARPQSRANVLTF. In nucleotides, the CDR3 is TGTGCCAGCAGCGGTTCCGCAAGGCCACAAAGTCGGGCCAACGTCCTGACTTTC.